The rows below give T cell receptor beta chains drawn from one sample of a study of blood T cells in healthy people across ages. One entry per CDR3 protein, called by TCRdb with MiXCR from the 5' RACE reads. The sample has roughly 1.5 million distinct CDR3 sequences; roughly 43% are singletons. Sequencing was done on a sample of blood. The receptors shown here come from a woman under 30 in good health. CDR3s include the opening cysteine and the closing phenylalanine or tryptophan. A D gene is named only where the DNA matches it firmly. The listing skips clone size in some rows; elsewhere it reads once, few, many or a size class.

TRBV27,-,TRBJ1-1,-,CASSPQGTPEAFF,TGTGCCAGCAGTCCCCAGGGTACTCCTGAAGCTTTCTTT
TRBV5-1,-,TRBJ1-6,-,CASSLSGTYDSPLHF,TGCGCCAGCAGCTTGAGTGGGACTTACGATTCACCCCTCCACTTT
TRBV6-5,TRBD1,TRBJ2-7,few,CASSNTGAEQYF,TGTGCCAGCAGCAATACAGGGGCCGAGCAGTACTTC
TRBV20-1,TRBD1,TRBJ2-3,-,CSARRWDSGTDTQYF,TGCAGTGCTAGGAGGTGGGACAGTGGAACAGATACGCAGTATTTT
TRBV20-1,-,TRBJ1-6,few,CSARDLWGYNSPLHF,TGCAGTGCTAGAGATCTATGGGGGTATAATTCGCCCCTCCACTTT
TRBV12-3/TRBV12-4,TRBD1,TRBJ2-2,-,CASSPDRGPPGELFF,TGTGCCAGCAGCCCCGACAGGGGGCCCCCCGGGGAGCTGTTTTTT
TRBV6-6,-,TRBJ1-3,-,CASSRSGLSGNTIYF,TGTGCCAGCAGTAGGTCCGGACTCTCTGGAAACACCATATATTTT
TRBV15,-,TRBJ2-1,-,CATSNLAAERQFF,TGTGCCACCAGCAACCTAGCAGCTGAGCGGCAGTTCTTC
TRBV5-5,-,TRBJ1-2,-,CASSQLDSNIYGYTF,TGTGCCAGCAGCCAACTGGACAGCAACATCTATGGCTACACCTTC
TRBV29-1,-,TRBJ1-1,few,CSVGFLMNTEAFF,TGCAGCGTAGGTTTTCTCATGAACACTGAAGCTTTCTTT
TRBV6-1,-,TRBJ2-7,few,CASSENALLGTYEQYF,TGTGCCAGCAGTGAAAATGCTCTCTTAGGCACCTACGAGCAGTACTTC
TRBV20-1,-,TRBJ2-1,-,CSARGERNPSEQFF,TGCAGTGCTAGAGGCGAAAGGAATCCCAGTGAGCAGTTCTTC
TRBV6-5,TRBD2,TRBJ2-1,-,CTSKWRGAYNEQFF,TGTACCAGCAAGTGGCGGGGGGCATACAATGAGCAGTTCTTC
TRBV12-3/TRBV12-4,TRBD2,TRBJ2-5,-,CASSLGGGAWYQETQYF,TGTGCCAGCAGTTTGGGCGGGGGGGCCTGGTACCAAGAGACCCAGTACTTC
TRBV6-5,-,TRBJ2-3,few,CASNPDFGSTDTQYF,TGTGCCAGCAACCCAGACTTTGGTAGCACAGATACGCAGTATTTT
TRBV7-9,-,TRBJ2-7,few,CASSSKQNYEQYF,TGTGCCAGCAGCTCCAAACAAAACTACGAGCAGTACTTC
TRBV9,TRBD2,TRBJ2-7,-,CASSVGRGGMSEQYF,TGTGCCAGCAGCGTGGGGCGGGGGGGCATGAGTGAGCAGTACTTC
TRBV7-8,-,TRBJ2-6,once,CASSPRDGGGANVLTF,TGTGCCAGCAGCCCAAGGGACGGCGGTGGGGCCAACGTCCTGACTTTC
TRBV24-1,-,TRBJ2-3,-,CATSDLRGSRRTDTQYF,TGTGCCACCAGTGATTTGCGCGGGTCAAGGCGTACAGATACGCAGTATTTT
TRBV4-3,-,TRBJ2-1,-,CASQELSRGFNHNEQFF,TGCGCCAGCCAAGAGTTGAGCCGGGGTTTCAACCACAATGAGCAGTTCTTC
TRBV29-1,-,TRBJ2-3,few,CSAGDSTDTQYF,TGCAGCGCAGGGGACTCAACAGATACGCAGTATTTT
TRBV7-9,-,TRBJ1-1,few,CASSLSVGLNTEAFF,TGTGCCAGCAGCTTAAGCGTGGGCCTGAACACTGAAGCTTTCTTT
TRBV27,TRBD1,TRBJ1-2,-,CASSHNLGGEGDGYTF,TGTGCCAGCAGCCACAATCTAGGGGGCGAAGGCGATGGCTACACCTTC
TRBV20-1,-,TRBJ1-2,-,CSAHGGRVADGYTF,TGCAGTGCCCACGGGGGGAGGGTGGCTGATGGCTACACCTTC
TRBV6-5,TRBD1,TRBJ2-2,once,CASKRQGSPGELFF,TGTGCCAGCAAACGACAGGGTTCGCCCGGGGAGCTGTTTTTT
TRBV4-3,TRBD1,TRBJ2-7,-,CASSQDRVLSYEQYF,TGCGCCAGCAGCCAGGACAGGGTCCTCTCCTACGAGCAGTACTTC
TRBV9,-,TRBJ2-7,-,CASSADPYEQYF,TGTGCCAGCAGCGCCGACCCCTACGAGCAGTACTTC
TRBV12-3/TRBV12-4,-,TRBJ2-1,few,CASRPDANEQFF,TGTGCCAGCAGACCGGACGCCAATGAGCAGTTCTTC
TRBV6-1,-,TRBJ1-2,-,CASNVRDGSYGYTF,TGTGCCAGCAATGTCCGGGACGGAAGCTATGGCTACACCTTC
TRBV11-2,-,TRBJ2-7,-,CASSFGPGVHEQYF,TGTGCCAGCAGCTTCGGTCCGGGGGTACATGAGCAGTACTTC
TRBV4-1,TRBD1,TRBJ2-5,-,CASSHGQAQETQYF,TGCGCCAGCAGCCACGGACAGGCACAAGAGACCCAGTACTTC
TRBV20-1,TRBD2,TRBJ2-5,-,CSASPRTSGGQETQYF,TGCAGTGCTAGTCCCCGGACTAGCGGGGGACAAGAGACCCAGTACTTC
TRBV7-2,-,TRBJ2-3,-,CASSLALPGVRTTQYF,TGTGCCAGCAGCTTAGCCCTCCCGGGAGTTCGTACGACGCAGTATTTT
TRBV20-1,-,TRBJ2-3,-,CSAHEITDTQYF,TGCAGTGCACACGAAATCACAGATACGCAGTATTTT
TRBV5-1,TRBD1,TRBJ2-5,-,CASSSTGQALETQYF,TGCGCCAGCAGCTCGACAGGACAGGCTCTAGAGACCCAGTACTTC
TRBV2,-,TRBJ1-1,-,CARWHPGGAGTEAFF,TGTGCCAGATGGCACCCTGGGGGCGCAGGGACTGAAGCTTTCTTT
TRBV10-3,-,TRBJ1-1,-,CAISAAGFTEAFF,TGTGCCATCAGTGCCGCAGGGTTCACTGAAGCTTTCTTT
TRBV2,-,TRBJ2-5,few,CASRDPDRTIRETQYF,TGTGCCAGCAGAGATCCGGACAGAACCATACGAGAGACCCAGTACTTC
TRBV25-1,-,TRBJ1-2,-,CASSERPGAFYGYTF,TGTGCCAGCAGTGAACGCCCGGGTGCCTTCTATGGCTACACCTTC
TRBV4-3,-,TRBJ2-3,-,CASSQDFGQGADTQYF,TGCGCCAGCAGCCAAGACTTTGGCCAGGGCGCAGATACGCAGTATTTT
TRBV5-1,TRBD2,TRBJ2-1,few,CASSPEAGSYNEQFF,TGCGCCAGCAGCCCGGAAGCGGGGAGCTACAATGAGCAGTTCTTC